Listed below are T cell receptor beta chains from one sample, sequenced in a study of blood T cell repertoires in COVID-19. Profiling relied on immunoSEQ multiplex PCR, and the TCRdb table lists in-frame clones only, not all of them. The data show about 210,000 clones, approximately 80% seen once. The material sequenced was peripheral blood. Receptors were obtained from a man in his fifties or sixties with acute or convalescent COVID-19. The CDR3 runs from the conserved cysteine through the conserved F or W. The order of the fields is CDR3 length, V gene, J gene, D gene, clone size, CDR3 protein, CDR3 DNA. D genes are given only for firm matches. The size entry is marked missing in some rows and otherwise reads once, few, many or a size class.

CDR3 length: 14; V gene: TRBV4-1; J gene: TRBJ2-7; D gene: NA; clone size: once; CDR3 protein: CASSQERGWYEQYF; CDR3 DNA: TGCGCCAGCAGCCAAGAAAGGGGGTGGTACGAGCAGTACTTC
CDR3 length: 15; V gene: TRBV5-1; J gene: TRBJ1-5; D gene: TRBD1; clone size: few; CDR3 protein: CASSLGTVVGQPQHF; CDR3 DNA: TGCGCCAGCAGCCTCGGGACAGTCGTAGGTCAGCCCCAGCATTTT
CDR3 length: 15; V gene: TRBV30; J gene: TRBJ2-1; D gene: TRBD2; clone size: once; CDR3 protein: CAWSVRRGRYNEQFF; CDR3 DNA: TGTGCCTGGAGTGTACGACGCGGGAGGTACAATGAGCAGTTCTTC
CDR3 length: 16; V gene: TRBV5-1; J gene: TRBJ2-1; D gene: TRBD1; clone size: once; CDR3 protein: CASSTQTGVGWVEQFF; CDR3 DNA: TGCGCCAGCAGCACCCAAACAGGGGTTGGGTGGGTTGAGCAGTTCTTC
CDR3 length: 13; V gene: TRBV12-3/TRBV12-4; J gene: TRBJ1-2; D gene: TRBD1; clone size: NA; CDR3 protein: CASRLLAGGGYTF; CDR3 DNA: TGTGCCAGCAGGTTATTAGCAGGGGGTGGCTACACCTTC
CDR3 length: 15; V gene: TRBV7-3; J gene: TRBJ2-3; D gene: TRBD1; clone size: NA; CDR3 protein: CASSNRDRQTDTQYF; CDR3 DNA: TGTGCCAGCAGCAATAGGGACAGACAAACAGATACGCAGTATTTT
CDR3 length: 15; V gene: TRBV9; J gene: TRBJ1-3; D gene: NA; clone size: NA; CDR3 protein: CASSPRSGRGNTIYF; CDR3 DNA: TGTGCCAGCAGCCCTCGATCGGGTAGGGGAAACACCATATATTTT
CDR3 length: 14; V gene: TRBV7-3; J gene: TRBJ1-6; D gene: NA; clone size: NA; CDR3 protein: CASSLTGGDSPLHF; CDR3 DNA: TGTGCCAGCAGCTTAACGGGGGGTGATTCACCCCTCCACTTT
CDR3 length: 16; V gene: TRBV5-4; J gene: TRBJ2-7; D gene: TRBD2; clone size: NA; CDR3 protein: CASSLTSGSPLYEQYF; CDR3 DNA: TGTGCCAGCAGCTTGACTAGCGGGAGTCCCCTCTACGAGCAGTACTTC
CDR3 length: 14; V gene: TRBV14; J gene: TRBJ1-6; D gene: TRBD1; clone size: NA; CDR3 protein: CASSRTGKNSPLHF; CDR3 DNA: TGTGCCAGCAGCAGGACAGGGAAGAATTCACCCCTCCACTTT
CDR3 length: 15; V gene: TRBV5-1; J gene: TRBJ2-5; D gene: NA; clone size: once; CDR3 protein: CASSLTGTKEETQYF; CDR3 DNA: TGCGCCAGCAGCTTGACCGGGACAAAAGAAGAGACCCAGTACTTC
CDR3 length: 18; V gene: TRBV5-1; J gene: TRBJ1-3; D gene: NA; clone size: NA; CDR3 protein: CASSSDSVPTAAGNTIYF; CDR3 DNA: TGCGCCAGCAGCTCGGACAGCGTACCCACGGCCGCTGGAAACACCATATATTTT
CDR3 length: 14; V gene: TRBV18; J gene: TRBJ2-1; D gene: NA; clone size: NA; CDR3 protein: CASSPQREYNEQFF; CDR3 DNA: TGTGCCAGCTCACCACAACGGGAATACAATGAGCAGTTCTTC
CDR3 length: 15; V gene: TRBV4-3; J gene: TRBJ1-5; D gene: NA; clone size: NA; CDR3 protein: CASSQGRESNQPQHF; CDR3 DNA: TGCGCCAGCAGCCAAGGGAGGGAAAGCAATCAGCCCCAGCATTTT
CDR3 length: 14; V gene: TRBV18; J gene: TRBJ2-1; D gene: NA; clone size: few; CDR3 protein: CASSPFQRYNEQFF; CDR3 DNA: TGTGCCAGCTCACCATTCCAGCGCTACAATGAGCAGTTCTTC
CDR3 length: 17; V gene: TRBV3-1/TRBV3-2; J gene: TRBJ2-3; D gene: TRBD2; clone size: NA; CDR3 protein: CASSQDLGLAVTDTQYF; CDR3 DNA: TGTGCCAGCAGCCAAGACCTCGGACTAGCGGTCACAGATACGCAGTATTTT
CDR3 length: 17; V gene: TRBV5-1; J gene: TRBJ1-1; D gene: NA; clone size: NA; CDR3 protein: CASSLGIEVVMNTEAFF; CDR3 DNA: TGCGCCAGCAGCTTGGGAATAGAGGTCGTCATGAACACTGAAGCTTTCTTT
CDR3 length: 17; V gene: TRBV28; J gene: TRBJ1-6; D gene: NA; clone size: NA; CDR3 protein: CASSPPQGAVYNSPLHF; CDR3 DNA: TGTGCCAGCAGTCCCCCCCAAGGGGCCGTATATAATTCACCCCTCCACTTT
CDR3 length: 14; V gene: TRBV7-9; J gene: TRBJ2-1; D gene: NA; clone size: NA; CDR3 protein: CASRFIGGDNEQFF; CDR3 DNA: TGTGCCAGCAGGTTCATAGGCGGGGACAATGAGCAGTTCTTC
CDR3 length: 13; V gene: TRBV5-1; J gene: TRBJ1-2; D gene: TRBD1; clone size: few; CDR3 protein: CASSQGTGNGYTF; CDR3 DNA: TGCGCCAGCAGTCAAGGGACAGGGAACGGCTACACCTTC
CDR3 length: 15; V gene: TRBV14; J gene: TRBJ1-1; D gene: NA; clone size: NA; CDR3 protein: CASSGAWGQRTEAFF; CDR3 DNA: TGTGCCAGCAGCGGTGCCTGGGGGCAGAGAACTGAAGCTTTCTTT
CDR3 length: 15; V gene: TRBV20-1; J gene: TRBJ2-5; D gene: TRBD2; clone size: NA; CDR3 protein: CSASKAGGLGETQYF; CDR3 DNA: TGCAGTGCTAGTAAGGCGGGGGGGCTCGGGGAGACCCAGTACTTC
CDR3 length: 16; V gene: TRBV11-2; J gene: TRBJ2-7; D gene: NA; clone size: NA; CDR3 protein: CASSLEAASAGGEQYF; CDR3 DNA: TGTGCCAGCAGCTTAGAGGCTGCTAGCGCAGGGGGGGAGCAGTACTTC
CDR3 length: 15; V gene: TRBV23-1; J gene: TRBJ1-5; D gene: TRBD1; clone size: NA; CDR3 protein: CASSDRVGGNQPQHF; CDR3 DNA: TGCGCCAGCAGTGACAGGGTAGGAGGCAATCAGCCCCAGCATTTT
CDR3 length: 15; V gene: TRBV7-2; J gene: TRBJ2-7; D gene: NA; clone size: NA; CDR3 protein: CASSLSFTELYEQYF; CDR3 DNA: TGTGCCAGCAGCTTAAGTTTCACAGAGCTTTACGAGCAGTACTTC
CDR3 length: 16; V gene: TRBV7-3; J gene: TRBJ2-5; D gene: TRBD1; clone size: NA; CDR3 protein: CASSLTGTGGQETQYF; CDR3 DNA: TGTGCCAGCAGCTTAACTGGGACAGGGGGACAAGAGACCCAGTACTTC
CDR3 length: 14; V gene: TRBV5-6; J gene: TRBJ1-6; D gene: NA; clone size: NA; CDR3 protein: CASSLLGANSPLHF; CDR3 DNA: TGTGCCAGCAGCTTGTTAGGAGCGAATTCACCCCTCCACTTT
CDR3 length: 14; V gene: TRBV6-6; J gene: TRBJ1-2; D gene: TRBD1; clone size: NA; CDR3 protein: CASRLDRANYGYTF; CDR3 DNA: TGTGCCAGCAGACTGGACAGGGCTAACTATGGCTACACCTTC
CDR3 length: 16; V gene: TRBV20-1; J gene: TRBJ2-6; D gene: NA; clone size: few; CDR3 protein: CSASLGRFSGANVLTF; CDR3 DNA: TGCAGTGCTAGTCTGGGCCGATTCTCTGGGGCCAACGTCCTGACTTTC
CDR3 length: 13; V gene: TRBV6-5; J gene: TRBJ1-3; D gene: NA; clone size: few; CDR3 protein: CASSRGGGNTIYF; CDR3 DNA: TGTGCCAGCAGTCGGGGGGGTGGAAACACCATATATTTT
CDR3 length: 13; V gene: TRBV29-1; J gene: TRBJ1-1; D gene: NA; clone size: once; CDR3 protein: CSVRGDPNTEAFF; CDR3 DNA: TGCAGCGTCCGGGGAGACCCGAACACTGAAGCTTTCTTT
CDR3 length: 16; V gene: TRBV3-1/TRBV3-2; J gene: TRBJ2-4; D gene: TRBD1; clone size: NA; CDR3 protein: CASSPATGLVKNIQYF; CDR3 DNA: TGTGCCAGCAGCCCAGCGACAGGGCTGGTCAAAAACATTCAGTACTTC
CDR3 length: 14; V gene: TRBV6-5; J gene: TRBJ2-1; D gene: TRBD2; clone size: few; CDR3 protein: CATGLGGVMNEQFF; CDR3 DNA: TGTGCCACAGGACTAGGTGGAGTGATGAATGAGCAGTTCTTC
CDR3 length: 14; V gene: TRBV9; J gene: TRBJ1-2; D gene: NA; clone size: NA; CDR3 protein: CASSVATGDGGYTF; CDR3 DNA: TGTGCCAGCAGCGTAGCTACGGGTGACGGCGGCTACACCTTC
CDR3 length: 13; V gene: TRBV19; J gene: TRBJ2-3; D gene: NA; clone size: NA; CDR3 protein: CASIGVGTDTQYF; CDR3 DNA: TGTGCCAGTATCGGGGTGGGCACAGATACGCAGTATTTT
CDR3 length: 13; V gene: TRBV2; J gene: TRBJ2-5; D gene: NA; clone size: once; CDR3 protein: CASSEALRGSQYF; CDR3 DNA: TGTGCCAGCAGTGAAGCGCTTCGGGGGTCCCAGTACTTC
CDR3 length: 15; V gene: TRBV4-2; J gene: TRBJ1-4; D gene: NA; clone size: NA; CDR3 protein: CASSQDRATNEKLFF; CDR3 DNA: TGTGCCAGCAGCCAAGACCGAGCGACTAATGAAAAACTGTTTTTT
CDR3 length: 19; V gene: TRBV27; J gene: TRBJ1-4; D gene: TRBD1; clone size: NA; CDR3 protein: CASTPPLTDRGEEYEKLFF; CDR3 DNA: TGTGCCAGCACACCCCCACTTACGGACAGGGGTGAAGAATATGAAAAACTGTTTTTT
CDR3 length: 15; V gene: TRBV6-2/TRBV6-3; J gene: TRBJ2-7; D gene: NA; clone size: NA; CDR3 protein: CASSYQFGGSGEQYF; CDR3 DNA: TGTGCCAGCAGTTACCAATTTGGAGGAAGTGGCGAGCAGTACTTC
CDR3 length: 11; V gene: TRBV20-1; J gene: TRBJ2-5; D gene: NA; clone size: NA; CDR3 protein: CSGGPQETQYF; CDR3 DNA: TGCTCAGGGGGGCCCCAAGAGACCCAGTACTTC
CDR3 length: 13; V gene: TRBV5-5; J gene: TRBJ1-2; D gene: NA; clone size: once; CDR3 protein: CASSSTGGRGYTF; CDR3 DNA: TGTGCCAGCAGCTCAACAGGTGGACGGGGCTACACCTTC
CDR3 length: 13; V gene: TRBV5-1; J gene: TRBJ2-7; D gene: NA; clone size: few; CDR3 protein: CASSLERAYEQYF; CDR3 DNA: TGCGCCAGCAGCTTGGAGAGGGCCTACGAGCAGTACTTC
CDR3 length: 13; V gene: TRBV6-5; J gene: TRBJ1-2; D gene: NA; clone size: NA; CDR3 protein: CASSYKQGSGYTF; CDR3 DNA: TGTGCCAGCAGTTACAAGCAGGGGTCTGGCTACACCTTC
CDR3 length: 13; V gene: TRBV7-9; J gene: TRBJ1-2; D gene: NA; clone size: NA; CDR3 protein: CASSPGELYGYTF; CDR3 DNA: TGTGCCAGCAGCCCGGGGGAGCTATATGGCTACACCTTC
CDR3 length: 15; V gene: TRBV15; J gene: TRBJ2-7; D gene: TRBD2; clone size: NA; CDR3 protein: CATSRDRGVAYEQYF; CDR3 DNA: TGTGCCACCAGCAGAGATCGGGGGGTTGCCTACGAGCAGTACTTC
CDR3 length: 14; V gene: TRBV6-6; J gene: TRBJ2-3; D gene: NA; clone size: NA; CDR3 protein: CASSYSSSADTQYF; CDR3 DNA: TGTGCCAGCAGTTACTCGAGTTCAGCGGATACGCAGTATTTT
CDR3 length: 16; V gene: TRBV5-1; J gene: TRBJ1-3; D gene: NA; clone size: NA; CDR3 protein: CASSLAGRVAGNTIYF; CDR3 DNA: TGCGCCAGCAGCTTGGCCGGGAGGGTCGCTGGAAACACCATATATTTT
CDR3 length: 16; V gene: TRBV6-5; J gene: TRBJ2-3; D gene: NA; clone size: once; CDR3 protein: CASSYYSGASTDTQYF; CDR3 DNA: TGTGCCAGCAGTTACTATTCGGGAGCAAGCACAGATACGCAGTATTTT
CDR3 length: 14; V gene: TRBV5-5; J gene: TRBJ2-5; D gene: NA; clone size: NA; CDR3 protein: CASSFPAVKETQYF; CDR3 DNA: TGTGCCAGCAGCTTCCCAGCGGTAAAAGAGACCCAGTACTTC
CDR3 length: 15; V gene: TRBV5-4; J gene: TRBJ2-5; D gene: TRBD1; clone size: NA; CDR3 protein: CASSEGTGWQETQYF; CDR3 DNA: TGTGCCAGCAGCGAGGGGACAGGATGGCAAGAGACCCAGTACTTC
CDR3 length: 13; V gene: TRBV7-2; J gene: TRBJ1-5; D gene: TRBD1; clone size: NA; CDR3 protein: CASSLGQGDPQHF; CDR3 DNA: TGTGCCAGCAGCTTAGGACAGGGGGACCCCCAGCATTTT
CDR3 length: 15; V gene: TRBV6-5; J gene: TRBJ1-6; D gene: TRBD1; clone size: NA; CDR3 protein: CASSYLGTGDSPLHF; CDR3 DNA: TGTGCCAGCAGTTACCTCGGGACAGGGGATTCACCCCTCCACTTT
CDR3 length: 13; V gene: TRBV30; J gene: TRBJ1-3; D gene: NA; clone size: NA; CDR3 protein: CAWSVDRENTIYF; CDR3 DNA: TGTGCCTGGAGTGTAGATCGCGAAAACACCATATATTTT
CDR3 length: 18; V gene: TRBV7-3; J gene: TRBJ2-2; D gene: TRBD2; clone size: NA; CDR3 protein: CASSLIRSRTSGTGELFF; CDR3 DNA: TGTGCCAGCAGCTTAATTCGGTCCAGGACTAGCGGCACCGGGGAGCTGTTTTTT